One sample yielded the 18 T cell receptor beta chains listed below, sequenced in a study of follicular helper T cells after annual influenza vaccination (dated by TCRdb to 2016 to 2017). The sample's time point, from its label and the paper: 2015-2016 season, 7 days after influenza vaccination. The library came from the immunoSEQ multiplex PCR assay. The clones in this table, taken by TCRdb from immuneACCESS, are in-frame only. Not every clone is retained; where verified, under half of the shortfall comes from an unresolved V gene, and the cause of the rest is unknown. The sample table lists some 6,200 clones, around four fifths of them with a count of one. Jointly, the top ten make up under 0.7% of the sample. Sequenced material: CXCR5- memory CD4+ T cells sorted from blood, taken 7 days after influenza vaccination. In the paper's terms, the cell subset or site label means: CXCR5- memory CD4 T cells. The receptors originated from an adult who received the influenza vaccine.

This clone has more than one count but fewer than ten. CDR3 amino acids: CASSVAPMNTEAFF. The CDR3 DNA sequence: TGTGCCAGCAGCGTAGCTCCCATGAACACTGAAGCTTTCTTT. This chain connects TRBV9 to TRBJ1-1, with D uncertain. Germline lookup yields CDR1 SGDLS and CDR2 YYNGEE. V gave up 0 bases and J gave up 0 bases, with 6 bases separating them. The CDR3 sequence is 14 residues long.

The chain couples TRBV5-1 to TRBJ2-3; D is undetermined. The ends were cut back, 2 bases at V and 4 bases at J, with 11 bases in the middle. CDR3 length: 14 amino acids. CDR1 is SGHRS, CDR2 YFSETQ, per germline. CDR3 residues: CASSLNRVADTQYF. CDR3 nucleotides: TGCGCCAGCAGCTTAAACCGGGTCGCAGATACGCAGTATTTT.

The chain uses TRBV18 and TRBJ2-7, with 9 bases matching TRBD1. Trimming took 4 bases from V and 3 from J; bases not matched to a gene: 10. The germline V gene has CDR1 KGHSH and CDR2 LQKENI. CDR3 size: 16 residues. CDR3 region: CASSLGPGTGYYEQYF. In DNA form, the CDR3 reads TGTGCCAGCTCACTTGGCCCCGGGACAGGGTACTACGAGCAGTACTTC.

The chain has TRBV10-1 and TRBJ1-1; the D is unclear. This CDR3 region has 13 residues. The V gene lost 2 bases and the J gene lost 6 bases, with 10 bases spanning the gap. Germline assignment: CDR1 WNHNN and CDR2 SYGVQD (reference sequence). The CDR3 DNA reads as TGCGCCAGCAGTGAGAATATGGTCGCTGAAGCTTTCTTT. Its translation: CASSENMVAEAFF.

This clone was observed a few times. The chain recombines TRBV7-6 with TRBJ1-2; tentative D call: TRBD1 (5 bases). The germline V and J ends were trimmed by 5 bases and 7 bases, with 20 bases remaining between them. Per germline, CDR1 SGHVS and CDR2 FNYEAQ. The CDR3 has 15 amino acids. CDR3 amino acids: CASSLEAGRSGGYTF. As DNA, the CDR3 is TGTGCCAGCAGCCTCGAGGCAGGGCGAAGTGGTGGCTACACCTTC.

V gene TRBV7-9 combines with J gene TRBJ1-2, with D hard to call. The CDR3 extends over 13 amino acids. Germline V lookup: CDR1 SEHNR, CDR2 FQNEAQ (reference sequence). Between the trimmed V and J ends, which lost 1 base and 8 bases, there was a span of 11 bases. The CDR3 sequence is CASSLERSGGYTF. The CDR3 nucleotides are TGTGCCAGCAGCTTAGAGCGCTCCGGGGGCTACACCTTC.

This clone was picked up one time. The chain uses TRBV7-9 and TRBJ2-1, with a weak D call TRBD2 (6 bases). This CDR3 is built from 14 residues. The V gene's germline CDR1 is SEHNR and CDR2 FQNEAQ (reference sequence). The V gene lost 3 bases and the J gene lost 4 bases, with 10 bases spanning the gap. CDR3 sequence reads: CASSFAGSYNEQFF. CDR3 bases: TGTGCCAGCAGCTTTGCGGGAAGTTACAATGAGCAGTTCTTC. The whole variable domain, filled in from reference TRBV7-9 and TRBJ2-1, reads DTGVSQNPRHKITKRGQNVTFRCDPISEHNRLYWYRQTLGQGPEFLTYFQNEAQLEKSRLLSDRFSAERPKGSFSTLEIQRTEQGDSAMYLCASSFAGSYNEQFFGPGTRLTVL.

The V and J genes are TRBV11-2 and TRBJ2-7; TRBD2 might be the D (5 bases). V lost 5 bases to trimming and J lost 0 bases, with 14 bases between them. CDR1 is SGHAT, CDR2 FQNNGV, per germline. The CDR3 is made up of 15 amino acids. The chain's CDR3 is CASSGRGSSSYEQYF. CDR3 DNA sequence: TGTGCCAGCAGCGGGAGAGGATCGAGCTCCTACGAGCAGTACTTC.

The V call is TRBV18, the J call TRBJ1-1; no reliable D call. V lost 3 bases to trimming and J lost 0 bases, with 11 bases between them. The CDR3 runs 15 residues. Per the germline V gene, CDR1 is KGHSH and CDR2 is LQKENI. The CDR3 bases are TGTGCCAGCTCACCCACCACGGAACTGAACACTGAAGCTTTCTTT. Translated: CASSPTTELNTEAFF.

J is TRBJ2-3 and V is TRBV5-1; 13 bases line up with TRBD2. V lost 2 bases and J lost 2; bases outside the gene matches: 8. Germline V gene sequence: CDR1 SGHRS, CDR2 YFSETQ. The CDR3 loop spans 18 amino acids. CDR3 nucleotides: TGCGCCAGCAGCTTACAGGGGACTAGCGGGAAGGTCACAGATACGCAGTATTTT. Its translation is CASSLQGTSGKVTDTQYF.

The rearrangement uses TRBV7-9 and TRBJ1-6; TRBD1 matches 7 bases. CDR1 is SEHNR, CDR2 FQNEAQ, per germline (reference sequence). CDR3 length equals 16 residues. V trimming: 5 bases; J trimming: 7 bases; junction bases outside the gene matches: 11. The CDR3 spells CASSPPPGTDNSPLHF. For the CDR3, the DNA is TGTGCCAGCAGCCCCCCGCCAGGGACAGACAATTCACCCCTCCACTTT.

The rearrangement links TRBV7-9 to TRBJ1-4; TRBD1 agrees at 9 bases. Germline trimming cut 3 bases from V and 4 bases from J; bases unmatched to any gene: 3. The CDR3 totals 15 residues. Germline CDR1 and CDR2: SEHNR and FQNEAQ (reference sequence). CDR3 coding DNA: TGTGCCAGCAGCTTCGGGACAGGGCTTAATGAAAAACTGTTTTTT. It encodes CASSFGTGLNEKLFF.

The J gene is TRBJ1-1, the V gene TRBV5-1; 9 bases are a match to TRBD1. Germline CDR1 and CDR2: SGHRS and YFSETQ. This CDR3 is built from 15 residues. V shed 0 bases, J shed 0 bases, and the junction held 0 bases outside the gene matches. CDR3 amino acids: CASSLGTGVNTEAFF. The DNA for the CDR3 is TGCGCCAGCAGCTTGGGGACAGGGGTGAACACTGAAGCTTTCTTT.

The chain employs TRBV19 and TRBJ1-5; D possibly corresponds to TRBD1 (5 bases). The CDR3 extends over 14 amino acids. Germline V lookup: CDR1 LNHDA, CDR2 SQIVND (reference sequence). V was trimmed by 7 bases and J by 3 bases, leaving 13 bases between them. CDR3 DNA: TGTGCCAGTAACCCCGGCAGGGACAATCAGCCCCAGCATTTT. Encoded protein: CASNPGRDNQPQHF.

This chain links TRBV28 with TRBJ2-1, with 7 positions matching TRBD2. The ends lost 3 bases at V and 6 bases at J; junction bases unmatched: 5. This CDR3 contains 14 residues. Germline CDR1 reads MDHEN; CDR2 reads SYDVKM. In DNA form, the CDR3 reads TGTGCCAGCAGTTTCGGCGGGAGAAGCAATGAGCAGTTCTTC. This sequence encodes CASSFGGRSNEQFF. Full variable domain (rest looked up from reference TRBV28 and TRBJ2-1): DVKVTQSSRYLVKRTGEKVFLECVQDMDHENMFWYRQDPGLGLRLIYFSYDVKMKEKGDIPEGYSVSREKKERFSLILESASTNQTSMYLCASSFGGRSNEQFFGPGTRLTVL.

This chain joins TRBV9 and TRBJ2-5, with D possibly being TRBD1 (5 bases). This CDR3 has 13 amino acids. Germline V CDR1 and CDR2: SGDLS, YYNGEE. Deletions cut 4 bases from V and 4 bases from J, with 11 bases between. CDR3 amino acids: CASSSRQLETQYF. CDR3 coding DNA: TGTGCCAGCAGCTCCCGACAGTTAGAGACCCAGTACTTC.

The CDR3 reads CASSLGLPNTEAFF. The DNA for the CDR3 is TGTGCCAGCAGCTTAGGACTGCCGAACACTGAAGCTTTCTTT. This rearrangement joins TRBV7-3 to TRBJ1-1; D unclear. CDR3 size: 14 residues. Trimming shortened V by 2 bases and J by 1 base, and 8 bases separated the two germline ends. CDR1 SGHTA and CDR2 FQGTGA come from the germline V gene.

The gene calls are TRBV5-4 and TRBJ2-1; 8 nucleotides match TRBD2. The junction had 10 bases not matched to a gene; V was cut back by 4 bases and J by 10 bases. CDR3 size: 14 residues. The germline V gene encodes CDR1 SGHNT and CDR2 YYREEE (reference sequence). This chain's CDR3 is CASSQAGVFQEQFF. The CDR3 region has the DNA TGTGCCAGCAGCCAAGCGGGAGTCTTTCAGGAGCAGTTCTTC.